This is a list of T cell receptor beta chains from one sample in a study of CD8 T cells in ankylosing spondylitis. TCRdb independently ran MiXCR on the 5' RACE reads; one entry per CDR3 protein. The data contain a few hundred thousand distinct CDR3 sequences, 9.5% to 13% of them singletons. Sequenced material: blood, either unsorted or a sorted T cell fraction (not recorded which). Source of these receptors: a female donor with ankylosing spondylitis or in good health (not recorded which). CDR3s include the opening cysteine and the closing phenylalanine or tryptophan. Fields, in order: D gene, V gene, clone size, J gene, CDR3 protein, CDR3 DNA. The D gene is left open where the match is weak. For some rows the clone size is stated as once, few or many, or as a class when expanded; others skip it.

TRBD2	TRBV20-1	-	TRBJ2-1	CSASSLAGESYNEQFF	TGCAGTGCGTCTTCCTTAGCGGGAGAGTCCTACAATGAGCAGTTCTTC
-	TRBV20-1	many	TRBJ2-7	CSATISTSGTPRSEQYF	TGCAGTGCTACAATTTCGACGTCCGGGACCCCCAGGAGCGAGCAGTACTTC
-	TRBV12-3/TRBV12-4	many	TRBJ2-5	CASSLGGSDELETQYF	TGTGCCAGCAGTTTAGGAGGGTCGGACGAGTTGGAGACCCAGTACTTC
-	TRBV12-3/TRBV12-4	-	TRBJ1-3	CASSWLGAPGNTIYF	TGTGCCAGCAGTTGGCTGGGGGCCCCTGGAAACACCATATATTTT
-	TRBV5-1	many	TRBJ1-2	CASSSTAYWGAVDYGYTF	TGCGCCAGCAGCTCTACGGCGTACTGGGGGGCCGTCGACTATGGCTACACCTTC
-	TRBV12-3/TRBV12-4	many	TRBJ2-7	CASSSWDGYEQYF	TGTGCCAGCAGTTCTTGGGACGGCTACGAGCAGTACTTC
-	TRBV5-1	many	TRBJ1-5	CASSLGGNGGNQPQHF	TGCGCCAGCAGCTTGGGCGGCAACGGGGGCAATCAGCCCCAGCATTTT
TRBD1	TRBV15	-	TRBJ2-2	CATSSTSSEGQGTPGELFF	TGTGCCACCAGCAGTACCTCTTCCGAGGGACAGGGAACCCCCGGGGAGCTGTTTTTT
-	TRBV20-1	many	TRBJ2-3	CSASRFLGGRVDTQYF	TGCAGTGCCAGCAGGTTTTTGGGGGGGCGCGTGGATACGCAGTATTTT
-	TRBV20-1	-	TRBJ1-1	CSARDSGWLNTEAFF	TGCAGTGCTAGAGATAGTGGGTGGCTTAACACTGAAGCTTTCTTT
-	TRBV18	-	TRBJ2-7	CASSPNRVEQYF	TGTGCCAGCTCACCAAACAGGGTCGAGCAGTACTTC
-	TRBV18	-	TRBJ1-6	CASSPGGSYNSPLHF	TGTGCCAGCTCACCGGGGGGCTCCTATAATTCACCCCTCCACTTT
TRBD1	TRBV5-1	-	TRBJ2-1	CASSPGQGLNNEQFF	TGCGCCAGCAGCCCGGGACAGGGTCTAAACAATGAGCAGTTCTTC
-	TRBV28	many	TRBJ2-2	CASRPRQANTGELFF	TGTGCCAGCAGGCCCCGACAGGCCAACACCGGGGAGCTGTTTTTT
-	TRBV19	-	TRBJ1-2	CASSIQGIITRSGYTF	TGTGCCAGTAGTATCCAGGGGATAATAACAAGGAGCGGCTACACCTTC
-	TRBV24-1	many	TRBJ1-5	CATSAMGAQHF	TGTGCCACCAGTGCTATGGGGGCCCAGCATTTT